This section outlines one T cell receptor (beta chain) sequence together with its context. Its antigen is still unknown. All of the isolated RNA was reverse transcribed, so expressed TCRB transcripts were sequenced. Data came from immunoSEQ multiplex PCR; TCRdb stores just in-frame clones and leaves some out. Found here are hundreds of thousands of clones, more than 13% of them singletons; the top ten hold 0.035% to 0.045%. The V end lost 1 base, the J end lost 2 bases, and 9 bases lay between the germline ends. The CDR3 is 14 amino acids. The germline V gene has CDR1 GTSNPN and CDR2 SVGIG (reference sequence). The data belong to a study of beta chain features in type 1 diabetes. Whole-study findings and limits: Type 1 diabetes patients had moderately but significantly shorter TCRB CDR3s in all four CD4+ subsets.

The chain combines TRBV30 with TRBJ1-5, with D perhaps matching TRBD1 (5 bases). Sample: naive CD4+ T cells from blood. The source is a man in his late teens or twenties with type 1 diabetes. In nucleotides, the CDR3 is TGTGCCTGGAGTGGAGGGACGGGCAATCAGCCCCAGCATTTT. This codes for CAWSGGTGNQPQHF.